A single sample is the source of the 30 T cell receptor beta chains below, sequenced in a study of early T cells in non-severe SARS-CoV-2 infection. TCRdb passed the 5' RACE reads through MiXCR, listing each CDR3 protein once. The sample comprises under 85,000 distinct CDR3 sequences, about 10% of which are singletons, and roughly 6% rests with the top ten. The sequencing input was whole blood. These receptors were obtained from an adult who was a healthcare worker with PCR-confirmed SARS-CoV-2 infection or an uninfected control (not recorded which).

This clonotype was detected many times. The rearrangement uses TRBV5-6 and TRBJ1-1; no firm D call. Germline CDR1 reads SGHDT; CDR2 reads YYEEEE. V gave up 2 bases and J gave up 1 base, with 9 bases separating them. The CDR3 contains 14 residues. CDR3 in DNA: TGTGCCAGCAGCTTCGAACGGACGAACACTGAAGCTTTCTTT. Translation: CASSFERTNTEAFF.

In its sample, this clonotype was seen a few times. The J gene is TRBJ2-1, the V gene TRBV7-3, with D perhaps matching TRBD1 (6 bases). The germline V gene encodes CDR1 SGHTA and CDR2 FQGTGA. Trimming took off 6 bases at V and 1 base at J, with 13 bases between the two ends. CDR3 size: 15 residues. The CDR3 nucleotides read TGTGCCAGCAGTCTTCGACAGGCTTCCTACAATGAGCAGTTCTTC. It is translated as CASSLRQASYNEQFF.

This clonotype was counted ten times or more. The chain has TRBV29-1 and TRBJ2-1, with 9 bases fitting TRBD1. Germline CDR1 reads SQVTM; CDR2 reads ANQGSEA. V dropped 6 bases and J dropped 5; count of bases not matched to a gene: 8. This CDR3 has 14 residues. The CDR3 spells CSVDPGQGNNEQFF. DNA of the CDR3: TGCAGCGTCGACCCGGGACAGGGAAACAATGAGCAGTTCTTC.

This clonotype was recorded a few times. The chain uses TRBV30 and TRBJ1-1; TRBD1 aligns across 9 bases. The trim removed 3 bases at V and 0 bases at J, leaving 5 bases unmatched. The length of the CDR3 is 15 residues. CDR1 is GTSNPN, CDR2 SVGIG, per germline (reference sequence). The CDR3: CAWRWTGVMNTEAFF. The DNA for the CDR3 is TGTGCCTGGAGATGGACAGGGGTCATGAACACTGAAGCTTTCTTT.

This clonotype was counted ten times or more. J is TRBJ2-1 and V is TRBV19; D not resolved. Germline lookup yields CDR1 LNHDA and CDR2 SQIVND (reference sequence). Between the trimmed V and J ends, which lost 4 bases and 2 bases, there was a span of 15 bases. The CDR3 runs to 16 residues. The CDR3 sequence is CASSTVLSPTYNEQFF. CDR3 coding DNA: TGTGCCAGTAGTACCGTATTATCCCCTACCTACAATGAGCAGTTCTTC.

V gene TRBV10-3 combines with J gene TRBJ2-3; D is perhaps TRBD1 or TRBD2 (5 bases each). The CDR3 is 16 residues long. Trimming shortened V by 8 bases and J by 0 bases, and 18 bases separated the two germline ends. From germline, CDR1 is ENHRY and CDR2 SYGVKD. CDR3 region: CAIGAAETTSTDTQYF. CDR3 nucleotides: TGTGCCATCGGGGCGGCGGAGACTACTAGCACAGATACGCAGTATTTT.

The rearrangement joins TRBV12-3 or TRBV12-4 to TRBJ2-1; 7 bases align to TRBD2. Trimming removed 3 bases from V and 7 bases from J; junction bases left unmatched: 9. The CDR3 runs to 15 residues. CDR3 bases: TGTGCCAGCAGTTTGACGGGAGGACGGTGGAATGAGCAGTTCTTC. Amino acids: CASSLTGGRWNEQFF.

This clonotype was counted between two and nine times. V and J are TRBV4-3 and TRBJ2-1; D is unresolved. Trimming took 0 bases from V and 7 from J, leaving 7 bases between them. CDR1 LGHNA and CDR2 YSLEER come from the germline V gene. The length of the CDR3 is 13 residues. This CDR3 is CASSQEGSNEQFF. The CDR3 coding sequence is TGCGCCAGCAGCCAAGAGGGCTCTAATGAGCAGTTCTTC.

The rearrangement joins TRBV30 to TRBJ2-1; no reliable D call. V was trimmed by 2 bases and J by 10 bases, leaving 12 bases between them. CDR3 length: 12 residues. CDR1 is GTSNPN, CDR2 SVGIG, per germline (reference sequence). In nucleotides, the CDR3 is TGTGCCTGGAGTTCCCCGAGACCCGAGCAGTTCTTC. Its translation: CAWSSPRPEQFF.

This clonotype was counted many times. The chain links TRBV25-1 to TRBJ2-7; 8 bases map to TRBD1. Germline loops: CDR1 MGHDK, CDR2 SYGVNS. The CDR3 is 14 residues long. V trimming: 4 bases; J trimming: 5 bases; junction bases outside the gene matches: 7. In DNA form, the CDR3 reads TGTGCCAGCAGTGGTTACAGGGGGAGAAACGAGCAGTACTTC. It yields the protein CASSGYRGRNEQYF.

On this clonotype itself: Being one base from a much bigger clone, this may be a read error. The missing conserved phenylalanine or tryptophan at the end of this CDR3 makes a read error likely. J is TRBJ2-3 and V is TRBV7-2, with a possible D match to TRBD1 (6 bases). The CDR3 contains 14 residues. Trimming left V 1 base short and J 6 bases short, with 11 bases between. Looked up from germline, CDR1 is SGHTA and CDR2 is FQGNSA. CDR3 DNA: TGTGCCAGCAGCTTAGGGCCTAGGGGGGATACGCAGTATTTA. Its protein is CASSLGPRGDTQYL.

This clonotype was counted ten times or more. DNA for the CDR3: TGTGCCAGCAGCGTAGGAAGCTACAATGAGCAGTTCTTC. It yields the protein CASSVGSYNEQFF. The J gene is TRBJ2-1, the V gene TRBV9, with D uncertain. Trimming cost V 0 bases and J 3 bases, with 4 bases left between them. Germline CDR1 is SGDLS and CDR2 is YYNGEE. The CDR3 consists of 13 residues.

This clonotype appeared many times. In DNA, the CDR3 is TGCGCCAGCACTCACACCGGGACAGGGACTGGGGCCAACGTCCTGACTTTC. Protein sequence: CASTHTGTGTGANVLTF. The chain uses TRBV5-1 and TRBJ2-6; 9 nucleotides match TRBD1. The CDR3 is 17 residues long. Germline CDR1 and CDR2: SGHRS and YFSETQ. Trimming cost V 6 bases and J 2 bases; bases outside gene matches: 9.

This clonotype was recorded many times. This sequence joins TRBV7-9 and TRBJ2-3; tentatively, D is TRBD2 (5 bases). The CDR3 extends over 14 amino acids. Germline-derived CDR1 and CDR2 are SEHNR and FQNEAQ (reference sequence). The germline V and J ends were trimmed by 4 bases and 4 bases, with 12 bases remaining between them. The chain's CDR3 is CASSYITDSDTQYF. CDR3 sequence (DNA): TGTGCCAGCAGCTATATTACGGACTCAGATACGCAGTATTTT.

This clonotype occurred many times. This chain connects TRBV5-4 to TRBJ1-1; TRBD1 matches 9 bases. The CDR3 runs to 14 residues. Trimming took 1 base from V and 7 from J; bases not matched to a gene: 5. Germline lookup yields CDR1 SGHNT and CDR2 YYREEE (reference sequence). CDR3 nucleotide sequence: TGTGCCAGCAGCTTGTGGGGGACAGGGCTTGAAGCTTTCTTT. Protein product: CASSLWGTGLEAFF.

This clonotype was detected a few times. The V and J genes are TRBV5-1 and TRBJ2-7, with D tentatively TRBD1 (5 bases). V was pared by 4 bases and J by 3 bases, with 17 bases between. The CDR3 is made up of 15 amino acids. Germline values: CDR1 SGHRS, CDR2 YFSETQ. DNA of the CDR3: TGCGCCAGCAGCCCTCCAGGGCGGAAATACTACGAGCAGTACTTC. Translating it yields CASSPPGRKYYEQYF. The complete variable domain, with remaining parts taken from reference TRBV5-1 and TRBJ2-7, reads KAGVTQTPRYLIKTRGQQVTLSCSPISGHRSVSWYQQTPGQGLQFLFEYFSETQRNKGNFPGRFSGRQFSNSRSEMNVSTLELGDSALYLCASSPPGRKYYEQYFGPGTRLTVT.

In this sample, this clonotype turned up a few times. The chain combines TRBV2 with TRBJ2-5; tentatively, D is TRBD2 (5 bases). Trimming took 6 bases from V and 7 from J, leaving 18 bases between them. Germline values: CDR1 SNHLY, CDR2 FYNNEI. This CDR3 is 14 amino acids long. The CDR3 sequence is CASSPGNGISTQYF. The CDR3 nucleotides are TGTGCCAGCAGCCCCGGGAACGGAATTTCGACCCAGTACTTC. Based on the CDR3 plus reference TRBV2 and TRBJ2-5, the full variable domain is EPEVTQTPSHQVTQMGQEVILRCVPISNHLYFYWYRQILGQKVEFLVSFYNNEISEKSEIFDDQFSVERPDGSNFTLKIRSTKLEDSAMYFCASSPGNGISTQYFGPGTRLLVL.

This clonotype has ten or more counts. V gene TRBV6-1 combines with J gene TRBJ2-7; D not certain. V was pared by 10 bases and J by 3 bases, with 13 bases between. The CDR3 contains 12 residues. Germline CDR1 is MNHNS and CDR2 is SASEGT. The CDR3 reads CATQSTVYEQYF. CDR3 sequence (DNA): TGTGCCACCCAAAGCACAGTCTACGAGCAGTACTTC.

The rearrangement uses TRBV3-1 and TRBJ2-3; a weak D match, TRBD1 (5 bases). The V end was cut by 4 bases, the J end by 5 bases, with 7 bases between. This CDR3 comprises 12 residues. Germline CDR1 and CDR2: LGHDT and YNNKEL (reference sequence). CDR3 nucleotide sequence: TGTGCCAGCAGCCCGACAGAAGATACGCAGTATTTT. This codes for CASSPTEDTQYF.

The chain uses TRBV20-1 and TRBJ1-1; D gene ambiguous. Trimming took 5 bases from V and 1 from J, leaving 14 bases between them. This CDR3 spans 14 amino acids. Looked up from germline, CDR1 is DFQATT and CDR2 is SNEGSKA (reference sequence). The CDR3, as DNA: TGCAGTGCTGGGGAGGGCTTCGGGAACACTGAAGCTTTCTTT. Encoded protein: CSAGEGFGNTEAFF.

This clonotype was found a few times. The genes are TRBV7-2 and TRBJ2-3; D is uncertain. The germline CDR1 and CDR2 sequences are SGHTA and FQGNSA. The CDR3 consists of 15 residues. Trimming pared 5 bases from V and 2 bases from J, leaving 14 bases between. The CDR3 DNA reads TGTGCCAGCAGCCACATCGTCGCACACACAGATACGCAGTATTTT. This codes for CASSHIVAHTDTQYF.

This clonotype has at least ten counts. The CDR3 spells CASSPYYRGGNEQYF. Written as DNA, the CDR3 is TGTGCCAGCAGCCCCTACTACAGGGGGGGAAACGAGCAGTACTTC. The rearrangement uses TRBV7-2 and TRBJ2-7, with D perhaps TRBD1 (8 bases). The CDR3 totals 15 residues. CDR1 is SGHTA, CDR2 FQGNSA, per germline. V was shortened by 5 bases and J by 5 bases, with 19 bases between the two germline ends.

The rearrangement uses TRBV6-2 or TRBV6-3 and TRBJ2-1, with a tentative D call TRBD2 (5 bases). The germline V and J ends were trimmed by 4 bases and 6 bases, with 13 bases remaining between them. The CDR3 has 14 amino acids. CDR1 and CDR2 from the germline V gene are MNHEY and SVGEGT. Here the CDR3 reads CASSSGAAANEQFF. The DNA for the CDR3 is TGTGCCAGCAGTTCAGGAGCGGCAGCCAATGAGCAGTTCTTC.

This chain joins TRBV28 and TRBJ2-7; TRBD2 might be the D (6 bases). CDR3 size: 12 residues. The germline V gene has CDR1 MDHEN and CDR2 SYDVKM. The germline V and J ends were trimmed by 4 bases and 13 bases, with 17 bases remaining between them. CDR3 sequence: CASSSSRRELYF. The CDR3 DNA sequence: TGTGCCAGCAGTTCCTCTAGGAGGGAATTATACTTC.

The gene calls are TRBV6-1 and TRBJ1-1; TRBD1 aligns across 7 bases. Trimming at V came to 5 bases and at J to 1 base, leaving 7 bases not matched to a gene. Germline assignment: CDR1 MNHNS and CDR2 SASEGT. The CDR3 contains 15 residues. CDR3 DNA: TGTGCCAGCAGTACCGGGACAGCTAAGAACACTGAAGCTTTCTTT. Its protein is CASSTGTAKNTEAFF.

V is TRBV6-5 and J is TRBJ1-1, with unresolved D. This CDR3 contains 13 residues. V dropped 6 bases and J dropped 5 bases, with 13 bases sitting between them. The germline gives CDR1 MNHEY, CDR2 SVGAGI. CDR3 nucleotide sequence: TGTGCCAGCAGGTCCAGTGGCGATACTGAAGCTTTCTTT. This translates into CASRSSGDTEAFF.

As regards this clonotype: A much larger clone differs by one base, so this may be a read error. This chain uses TRBV5-4 with TRBJ2-1, with 7 bases identical to TRBD2. The CDR3 contains 15 residues. The germline CDR1 and CDR2 sequences are SGHNT and YYREEE (reference sequence). The CDR3 coding sequence is TGTGCCAGCAGTTTAAGCGGGGCCTCCTACGATGAGCAGTTCTTC. It codes for CASSLSGASYDEQFF.

The chain couples TRBV20-1 to TRBJ1-1, with 10 bases matching TRBD1. The CDR3 covers 14 residues. Germline V gene data show CDR1 as DFQATT and CDR2 as SNEGSKA (reference sequence). The V and J ends lost 2 bases and 5 bases, in that order; junction bases with no gene match: 5. CDR3 sequence (DNA): TGCAGTGCTAGATCCGGGACAGGGGTAACTGAAGCTTTCTTT. It encodes CSARSGTGVTEAFF.

This clonotype was counted ten times or more. The V and J genes are TRBV20-1 and TRBJ2-2; tentatively, D is TRBD1 (5 bases). V dropped 0 bases and J dropped 0 bases, with 8 bases sitting between them. This CDR3 contains 15 residues. Germline CDR1 reads DFQATT; CDR2 reads SNEGSKA (reference sequence). DNA of the CDR3: TGCAGTGCTAGAGATGAGACAGCGAACACCGGGGAGCTGTTTTTT. This sequence encodes CSARDETANTGELFF.

In its sample, this clonotype was seen a few times. The chain carries TRBV12-3 or TRBV12-4 and TRBJ2-5; D uncertain. Trimming removed 5 bases from V and 1 base from J, with 8 bases in between. The CDR3 length is 13 residues. CDR3 in amino acids: CASSNMAQETQYF. CDR3 in DNA: TGTGCCAGCAGTAATATGGCCCAAGAGACCCAGTACTTC.